Reported below is one T cell receptor (beta chain). Germline assignment: CDR1 SGHTA and CDR2 FQGNSA. The CDR3 extends over 14 amino acids. V was pared by 1 base and J by 4 bases, with 8 bases between. In the original processing: Scientists estimated how many nucleated cells there were by amplifying reference gene primers. TCRdb keeps only in-frame clones here, not all; method: immunoSEQ multiplex PCR. Clone size and V and J calls were adopted from that table, with D and trimming inferred from the DNA. The sample has some 250,000 clones, around nine tenths seen once. These data belong to a study of blood T cell repertoires in COVID-19. Study details: PBMCs, B-cell-depleted T cells, or T cells were the source of the cDNA or gDNA that made up the material.

Sequencing was performed on peripheral blood. The sequence was collected from a woman between 35 and 50 years old who had recovered from COVID-19. V and J are TRBV7-2 and TRBJ2-1; weak D call: TRBD1 (6 bases). CDR3 sequence (DNA): TGTGCCAGCAGCTTAGGGCAGGGGTACAATGAGCAGTTCTTC. Translating gives CASSLGQGYNEQFF.